The 22 T cell receptor beta chains below come from one sample, sequenced in a study of blood T cell repertoires in COVID-19. TCRdb's table, derived via immunoSEQ multiplex PCR, lists solely in-frame clones and lacks some. Of around 230,000 clones in the sample, approximately 86% were seen once. Material: PBMCs or T cells enriched from blood (not recorded which). These receptors came from a woman aged 35 to 49 with acute COVID-19.

CDR3 loop: CASSTPTSGSSYEQYF. The DNA of the CDR3 is TGTGCCAGCAGCACACCGACTAGCGGGAGTAGCTACGAGCAGTACTTC. The chain recombines TRBV5-4 with TRBJ2-7; 12 nucleotides align to TRBD2. The CDR3 contains 16 residues. The germline V gene has CDR1 SGHNT and CDR2 YYREEE (reference sequence). Trimming at V came to 4 bases and at J to 3 bases, leaving 8 bases not matched to a gene.

The chain combines TRBV30 with TRBJ1-1; 8 nucleotides align to TRBD1. The junction had 5 bases not matched to a gene; V was cut back by 4 bases and J by 4 bases. Per germline, CDR1 GTSNPN and CDR2 SVGIG (reference sequence). CDR3 length: 13 residues. CDR3 protein: CAWTRGPVTEAFF. CDR3 DNA sequence: TGTGCCTGGACCAGGGGGCCGGTCACTGAAGCTTTCTTT. Filled out from reference TRBV30 and TRBJ1-1, the complete variable domain reads SQTIHQWPATLVQPVGSPLSLECTVEGTSNPNLYWYRQAAGRGLQLLFYSVGIGQISSEVPQNLSASRPQDRQFILSSKKLLLSDSGFYLCAWTRGPVTEAFFGQGTRLTVV.

The chain combines TRBV19 with TRBJ1-1; no definite D call. Trimming pared 8 bases from V and 1 base from J, leaving 11 bases between. This CDR3 has 13 residues. CDR1 and CDR2 from the germline V gene are LNHDA and SQIVND (reference sequence). CDR3 nucleotides: TGTGCCAGTCAGTTCGGAGAGAACACTGAAGCTTTCTTT. Encoded protein: CASQFGENTEAFF.

The chain recombines TRBV28 with TRBJ1-1; TRBD1 matches 7 bases. Trimming at V came to 5 bases and at J to 5 bases, leaving 8 bases not matched to a gene. CDR1 and CDR2 (germline): MDHEN, SYDVKM. The length of the CDR3 is 14 residues. The CDR3 is CASSELTGRTEAFF. CDR3 coding DNA: TGTGCCAGCAGTGAATTGACAGGGAGGACTGAAGCTTTCTTT.

This clone was seen a single time. The junction departs from germline at one end; a sequencing error may be responsible. The V gene is TRBV7-7, the J gene TRBJ2-2, with TRBD2 matching over 10 bases. CDR3 length: 15 amino acids. Germline loops: CDR1 SSHAT, CDR2 FNYEAQ (reference sequence). The CDR3 DNA reads TGTGCTAGCAGCAAGCGACTAGCGGGCGACGGGGAGCTGTTTTTT. Its translation: CASSKRLAGDGELFF.

The chain has TRBV11-2 and TRBJ2-5; 13 bases align to TRBD2. Per germline, CDR1 SGHAT and CDR2 FQNNGV. V dropped 5 bases and J dropped 4; count of bases not matched to a gene: 7. The CDR3 has 16 residues. CDR3 in amino acids: CASSTGLAGEGETQYF. The DNA for the CDR3 is TGTGCCAGCAGCACCGGACTAGCGGGAGAAGGAGAGACCCAGTACTTC.

V and J are TRBV19 and TRBJ1-1; D is perhaps TRBD1 (6 bases). The CDR3 sequence is 14 residues long. V shed 9 bases and J shed 1 base, with 15 bases lying between them. Germline assignment: CDR1 LNHDA and CDR2 SQIVND (reference sequence). The CDR3 spells CASNQGHENTEAFF. CDR3 nucleotides: TGTGCCAGCAACCAGGGACATGAGAACACTGAAGCTTTCTTT. The complete variable domain, with remaining parts taken from reference TRBV19 and TRBJ1-1, reads DGGITQSPKYLFRKEGQNVTLSCEQNLNHDAMYWYRQDPGQGLRLIYYSQIVNDFQKGDIAEGYSVSREKKESFPLTVTSAQKNPTAFYLCASNQGHENTEAFFGQGTRLTVV.

The chain links TRBV5-1 to TRBJ2-1, with a possible D match to TRBD2 (5 bases). The CDR3 sequence is 16 residues long. V was cut by 0 bases and J by 1 base, with 11 bases left in between. CDR1 SGHRS and CDR2 YFSETQ come from the germline V gene. DNA for the CDR3: TGCGCCAGCAGCTTGGCCTCTCTAGCATCCTACAATGAGCAGTTCTTC. This codes for CASSLASLASYNEQFF.

The chain combines TRBV11-3 with TRBJ1-1, with a tentative D call TRBD1 (5 bases). The V gene lost 4 bases and the J gene lost 6 bases, with 12 bases spanning the gap. This CDR3 comprises 13 residues. The V gene's germline CDR1 is SGHNT and CDR2 YENEEA. The CDR3 coding sequence is TGTGCCAGCAGCTCGCAAAGGACATCTGAAGCTTTCTTT. Translation gives CASSSQRTSEAFF.

In this sample, this clone turned up a few times. Other DNA sequences from this sample encode an identical CDR3 as well. This chain joins TRBV28 and TRBJ2-7; D gene unclear. Deletions cut 3 bases from V and 0 bases from J, with 9 bases between. The length of the CDR3 is 14 residues. Looked up from germline, CDR1 is MDHEN and CDR2 is SYDVKM. The CDR3 is CASSLTESSYEQYF. As DNA, the CDR3 is TGTGCCAGCAGTTTGACTGAGAGCTCCTACGAGCAGTACTTC.

This chain links TRBV11-3 with TRBJ2-7; TRBD2 matches 13 bases. CDR1 is SGHNT, CDR2 YENEEA, per germline. The CDR3 runs 15 residues. Losses at the gene ends were 5 bases for V and 5 bases for J; bases not matched to a gene: 6. The CDR3 sequence is CASSILAGGQNEQYF. CDR3 sequence (DNA): TGTGCCAGCAGCATACTAGCGGGAGGGCAAAACGAGCAGTACTTC.

The chain joins TRBV11-3 to TRBJ2-3; a possible D gene is TRBD2 (6 bases). V dropped 5 bases and J dropped 4 bases, with 13 bases sitting between them. The germline gives CDR1 SGHNT, CDR2 YENEEA. The CDR3 has 14 residues. The CDR3 coding sequence is TGTGCCAGCAGCCGCCGGGACTGGGCAGATACGCAGTATTTT. It yields the protein CASSRRDWADTQYF.

V gene TRBV5-6 combines with J gene TRBJ2-1, with 7 bases that match TRBD1. V was clipped by 0 bases and J by 7 bases; unmatched bases: 4. Germline CDR1 SGHDT, CDR2 YYEEEE. CDR3 length: 14 residues. This chain's CDR3 is CASSLGDRGNEQFF. The CDR3 region has the DNA TGTGCCAGCAGCTTGGGGGACAGAGGGAATGAGCAGTTCTTC.

This clone was observed a single time. The chain has TRBV29-1 and TRBJ2-1; 9 bases agree with TRBD2. Germline V gives CDR1 SQVTM, CDR2 ANQGSEA. V was clipped by 3 bases and J by 10 bases; unmatched bases: 13. The CDR3 length is 15 residues. As DNA, the CDR3 is TGCAGCGTTGATACTGGTTCGGCGGGAGGGGCAGAGCAGTTCTTC. It specifies CSVDTGSAGGAEQFF.

This sequence joins TRBV2 and TRBJ2-1; 8 bases align to TRBD1. V shed 8 bases, J shed 6 bases, and the junction held 15 bases outside the gene matches. Germline assignment: CDR1 SNHLY and CDR2 FYNNEI. This CDR3 has 16 residues. The CDR3 reads CASSGRGRPWGNEQFF. DNA for the CDR3: TGTGCCAGCTCCGGCAGGGGGCGTCCATGGGGCAATGAGCAGTTCTTC.

This chain joins TRBV14 and TRBJ2-1; possibly TRBD2 for D (6 bases). Per germline, CDR1 SGHDN and CDR2 FVKESK. The V end was cut by 4 bases, the J end by 0 bases, with 10 bases between. This CDR3 region has 15 residues. The CDR3 is CASSPGLSSYNEQFF. In DNA, the CDR3 is TGTGCCAGCAGCCCGGGACTGAGCTCCTACAATGAGCAGTTCTTC. Drawing the rest from reference TRBV14 and TRBJ2-1, the complete variable domain is EAGVTQFPSHSVIEKGQTVTLRCDPISGHDNLYWYRRVMGKEIKFLLHFVKESKQDESGMPNNRFLAERTGGTYSTLKVQPAELEDSGVYFCASSPGLSSYNEQFFGPGTRLTVL.

The chain has TRBV29-1 and TRBJ1-1; D unclear. The V gene lost 3 bases and the J gene lost 2 bases, with 7 bases spanning the gap. CDR1 is SQVTM, CDR2 ANQGSEA, per germline. The CDR3 has 12 residues. CDR3 coding DNA: TGCAGCGTTGAGGAGGGAAACACTGAAGCTTTCTTT. Its translation is CSVEEGNTEAFF.

The V gene is TRBV7-9, the J gene TRBJ1-1, with 8 bases matching TRBD1. The CDR3 runs to 13 residues. Germline V lookup: CDR1 SEHNR, CDR2 FQNEAQ (reference sequence). J was trimmed by 7 bases and V by 0 bases; bases with no gene match: 1. The CDR3 sequence: CASSLAGTGEAFF. In nucleotides, the CDR3 is TGTGCCAGCAGCTTAGCCGGGACAGGTGAAGCTTTCTTT.

This rearrangement joins TRBV19 to TRBJ1-1, with D perhaps TRBD1 (6 bases). The CDR3 sequence is 14 residues long. Germline V gene lookup returns CDR1 LNHDA and CDR2 SQIVND (reference sequence). Trimming shortened V by 3 bases and J by 5 bases, and 13 bases separated the two germline ends. The CDR3 nucleotides are TGTGCCAGTAGTATTATACAGGGAAGGACTGAAGCTTTCTTT. Translated: CASSIIQGRTEAFF.

The J gene is TRBJ1-1, the V gene TRBV6-5; possibly TRBD1 for D (6 bases). The CDR3 consists of 15 residues. The V end lost 4 bases, the J end lost 0 bases, and 12 bases lay between the germline ends. CDR1 is MNHEY, CDR2 SVGAGI, per germline. The DNA for the CDR3 is TGTGCCAGCAGTTCTTCCTGGACAGTGAACACTGAAGCTTTCTTT. This gives the protein CASSSSWTVNTEAFF.

This clone has just a few counts. The J gene is TRBJ1-3, the V gene TRBV5-1, with 7 bases that match TRBD1. The CDR3 loop spans 14 amino acids. CDR1 and CDR2 from the germline V gene are SGHRS and YFSETQ. J gave up 7 bases and V 4 bases, and 8 bases lay outside the gene matches. The CDR3 spells CASSPRQGRNTIYF. CDR3 DNA sequence: TGCGCCAGCAGCCCTAGACAGGGCAGGAACACCATATATTTT.

CDR3 nucleotide sequence: TGTGCCATCGGGGACATGAAAATCCAAGAGACCCAGTACTTC. As protein: CAIGDMKIQETQYF. The chain carries TRBV10-3 and TRBJ2-5, with TRBD1 as a possible D gene (6 bases). This CDR3 has 14 residues. V lost 8 bases and J 1 base, leaving 14 bases between the germline ends. CDR1 is ENHRY, CDR2 SYGVKD, per germline.